The T cell receptor (beta chain) described here comes from a study of T cells after yellow fever vaccination. Via MiXCR, TCRdb re-called the 5' RACE reads, giving one row per CDR3 protein. This table holds about 360,000 distinct CDR3 sequences, around 6.5% found once. CDR1 and CDR2 from the germline V gene are SGHRS and YFSETQ. Between the trimmed V and J ends, which lost 3 bases and 2 bases, there was a span of 9 bases. This CDR3 contains 13 residues. Material: PBMCs, obtained 5 days after the yellow fever booster vaccination. The sequence derives from a man aged 25-45 years who received the YFV17D yellow fever vaccine. The V and J genes are TRBV5-1 and TRBJ2-7, with D tentatively TRBD1 or TRBD2 (5 bases each). The CDR3 nucleotides are TGCGCCAGCAGCTGGGACGGAACCTACGAGCAGTACTTC. The encoded protein is CASSWDGTYEQYF.